The TCR beta chain described here comes from a study of blood T cell repertoires in COVID-19. Overall study: Researchers got acute and convalescent COVID-19 samples from the United States, Italy and Spain. PBMCs, B-cell-depleted T cells, or T cells were the source of the cDNA or gDNA that made up the material.

In the study's own analysis: Amplification of reference gene primers provided the estimated nucleated cell counts. Generated by immunoSEQ multiplex PCR, the TCRdb table keeps only in-frame clones and is missing some. The V and J calls and clone size come from that table; D and trimming were worked out from the DNA. The profile shows a few hundred thousand clones, roughly 90% of them singletons. Trimming shortened V by 1 base and J by 4 bases, and 5 bases separated the two germline ends. The CDR3 has 12 amino acids. Germline CDR1 is SGHTA and CDR2 is FQGTGA. Seattle researchers signed up patients amid active infection and tracked them longitudinally.

The gene calls are TRBV7-3 and TRBJ2-7; D unclear. The specimen sequenced was peripheral blood. The source of this sequence is a woman aged 55-69 years with COVID-19, enrolled during active disease. CDR3: CASSLNGYEQYF. The DNA of the CDR3 is TGTGCCAGCAGCTTAAACGGTTACGAGCAGTACTTC.